This section outlines one T cell receptor beta chain sequence together with its context. The antigen is undetermined. These data belong to a study of cytomegalovirus exposure and HLA in healthy donors. General study findings and limits: Productive rates of about 87% or about 30% were seen for most TCR beta V segments in an earlier analysis. Most subjects had HLA-A and HLA-B alleles reportedly predicted accurately by TCR beta sequences. Some highly shared sequence variants likely arose as a pipeline artifact. TCR beta chain V- and J-gene trimming was linked, in a later analysis, to a missense variant in DCLRE1C.

The CDR3 totals 15 residues. Trimming at V came to 5 bases and at J to 2 bases, leaving 5 bases not matched to a gene. From germline, CDR1 is SEHNR and CDR2 FQNEAQ (reference sequence). PCR used 60 Vbeta primers and 13 Jbeta primers. Only in-frame clones appear in the TCRdb table, and some are missing; sequencing was by immunoSEQ multiplex PCR. The sample includes under 200,000 clones, around 73% of them seen just once. Sequenced input: PBMCs. This TCR came from a man in his 60s in good health and CMV-seronegative. The gene calls are TRBV7-9 and TRBJ2-5; 10 bases line up with TRBD2. CDR3 sequence (DNA): TGTGCCAGCAGCCGAGGACTAGCGGCACAAGAGACCCAGTACTTC. Amino acid sequence: CASSRGLAAQETQYF. Filled out from reference TRBV7-9 and TRBJ2-5, the complete variable domain reads DTGVSQNPRHKITKRGQNVTFRCDPISEHNRLYWYRQTLGQGPEFLTYFQNEAQLEKSRLLSDRFSAERPKGSFSTLEIQRTEQGDSAMYLCASSRGLAAQETQYFGPGTRLLVL.